This T cell receptor beta chain was profiled in a study of T-cell reconstitution after alpha-beta-depleted transplantation in children. This clonotype showed up just a few times. From germline, CDR1 is MDHEN and CDR2 SYDVKM. The CDR3 is 17 residues long. V shed 6 bases, J shed 0 bases, and the junction held 12 bases outside the gene matches. Unique molecular identifiers were incorporated when the TCRbeta library was constructed. MiXCR was run by TCRdb on the PCR reads, yielding one entry per CDR3 protein. This sample has some 590,000 distinct CDR3 sequences, with roughly 10% found just once. V and J are TRBV28 and TRBJ2-7; 9 bases are shared with TRBD2. The input for sequencing was PBMCs from the stem cell graft donor, taken from the stem cell graft. The sequence was collected from a human donor who donated a stem cell graft to a child with acute myeloid leukemia. The CDR3, as DNA: TGTGCCAGCAGCTCGGTAGCGGGAGTGGGAGGCTCCTACGAGCAGTACTTC. This codes for CASSSVAGVGGSYEQYF.